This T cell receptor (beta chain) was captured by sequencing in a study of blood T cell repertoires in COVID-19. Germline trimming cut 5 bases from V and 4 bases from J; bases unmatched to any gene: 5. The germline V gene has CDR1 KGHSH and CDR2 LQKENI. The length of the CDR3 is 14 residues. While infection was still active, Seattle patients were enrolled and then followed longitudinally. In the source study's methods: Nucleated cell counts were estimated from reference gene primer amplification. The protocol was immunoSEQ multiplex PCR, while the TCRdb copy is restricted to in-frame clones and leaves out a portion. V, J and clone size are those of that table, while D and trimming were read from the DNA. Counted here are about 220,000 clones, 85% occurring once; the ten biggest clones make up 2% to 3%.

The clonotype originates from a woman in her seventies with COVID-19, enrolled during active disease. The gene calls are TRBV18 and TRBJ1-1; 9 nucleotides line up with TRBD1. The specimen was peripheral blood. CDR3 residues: CASSAPDRGTEAFF. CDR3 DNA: TGTGCCAGCTCAGCGCCGGACAGGGGCACTGAAGCTTTCTTT.